The clone carrying this T cell receptor beta chain was observed at least ten times. The antigen remains undetermined. Trimming took 5 bases from V and 2 from J, leaving 18 bases between them. Germline values: CDR1 MDHEN, CDR2 SYDVKM. The CDR3 has 16 amino acids. Clinical symptoms, serum thyroxine, TRAb, thyroid ultrasound and orbital computed tomography were relied on for diagnosis. This sample stems from a study of Graves' ophthalmopathy and Graves' hyperthyroidism. Study at large: There was a collection of peripheral blood at initial diagnosis, before any treatment. Study-wide findings and caveats: Ophthalmopathy progression prediction by the model yielded a sensitivity of approximately 70% and a specificity of roughly 72%. Detected in blood as well were most expanded thyroid clonotypes with frequency above 0.001.

RNA served as the template for amplifying TCR beta CDR3 regions. Second-round multiplex PCR followed a first-round RT-PCR using HTBI primers. TCRdb passed the multiplex PCR reads through MiXCR, listing each CDR3 protein once. The profile covers about 400,000 distinct CDR3 sequences, with approximately 20% appearing a single time and around 1.4% taken by the ten largest. This receptor was obtained from a young woman with Graves' ophthalmopathy. This rearrangement joins TRBV28 to TRBJ2-5, with a weak D call TRBD2 (6 bases). The sequencing input was peripheral blood. Written as DNA, the CDR3 is TGTGCCAGCAGTCCCACCGGGGAGGCACAGCAAGAGACCCAGTACTTC. This translates into CASSPTGEAQQETQYF.